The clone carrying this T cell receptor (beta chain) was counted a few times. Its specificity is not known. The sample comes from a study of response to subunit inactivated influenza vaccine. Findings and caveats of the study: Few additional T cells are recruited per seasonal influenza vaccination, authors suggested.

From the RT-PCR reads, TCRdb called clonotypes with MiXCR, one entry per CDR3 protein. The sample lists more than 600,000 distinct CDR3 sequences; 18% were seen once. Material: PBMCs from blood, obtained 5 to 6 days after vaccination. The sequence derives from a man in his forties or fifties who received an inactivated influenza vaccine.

The CDR3 protein is CASSPTGLTNTGELFF. CDR3 bases: TGTGCCAGCAGCCCCACCGGACTTACGAACACCGGGGAGCTGTTTTTT. The V and J genes are TRBV6-1 and TRBJ2-2; D might be TRBD2 (5 bases). The CDR3 spans 16 residues. Germline CDR1 is MNHNS and CDR2 is SASEGT. V lost 6 bases and J lost 0, with 14 bases in between.